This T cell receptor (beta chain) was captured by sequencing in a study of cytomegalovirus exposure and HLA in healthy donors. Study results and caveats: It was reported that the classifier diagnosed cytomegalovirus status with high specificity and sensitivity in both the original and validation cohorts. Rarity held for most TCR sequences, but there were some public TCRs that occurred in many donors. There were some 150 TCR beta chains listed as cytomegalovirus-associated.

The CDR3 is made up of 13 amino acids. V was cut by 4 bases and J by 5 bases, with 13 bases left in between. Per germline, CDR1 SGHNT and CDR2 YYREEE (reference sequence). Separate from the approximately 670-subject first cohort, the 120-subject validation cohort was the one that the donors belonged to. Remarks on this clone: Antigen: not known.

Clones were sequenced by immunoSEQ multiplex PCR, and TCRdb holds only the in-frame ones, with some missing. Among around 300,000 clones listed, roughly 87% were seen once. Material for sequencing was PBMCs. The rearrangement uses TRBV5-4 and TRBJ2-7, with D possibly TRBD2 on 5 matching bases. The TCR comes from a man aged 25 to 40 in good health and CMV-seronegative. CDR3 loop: CASSLLEGNEQYF. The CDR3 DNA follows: TGTGCCAGCAGCCTACTAGAGGGCAACGAGCAGTACTTC.